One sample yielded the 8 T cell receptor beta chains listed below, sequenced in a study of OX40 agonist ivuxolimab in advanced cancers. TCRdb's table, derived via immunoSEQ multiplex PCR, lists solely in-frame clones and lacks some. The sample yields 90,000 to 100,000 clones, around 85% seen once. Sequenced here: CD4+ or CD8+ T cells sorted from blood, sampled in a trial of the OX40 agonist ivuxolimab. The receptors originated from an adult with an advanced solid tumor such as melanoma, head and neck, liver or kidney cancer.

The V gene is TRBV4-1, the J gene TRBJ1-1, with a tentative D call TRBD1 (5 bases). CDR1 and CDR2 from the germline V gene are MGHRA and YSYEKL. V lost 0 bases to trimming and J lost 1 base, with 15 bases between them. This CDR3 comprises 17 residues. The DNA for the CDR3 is TGCGCCAGCAGCCAAGAGGACGCCGGGCAGGGGAACACTGAAGCTTTCTTT. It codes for CASSQEDAGQGNTEAFF.

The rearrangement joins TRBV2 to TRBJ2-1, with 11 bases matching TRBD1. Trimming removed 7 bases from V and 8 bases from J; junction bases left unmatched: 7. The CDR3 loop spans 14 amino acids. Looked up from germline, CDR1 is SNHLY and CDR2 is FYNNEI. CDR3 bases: TGTGCCAGCACAGCCGGGACAGGGGGGGATGAGCAGTTCTTC. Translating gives CASTAGTGGDEQFF.

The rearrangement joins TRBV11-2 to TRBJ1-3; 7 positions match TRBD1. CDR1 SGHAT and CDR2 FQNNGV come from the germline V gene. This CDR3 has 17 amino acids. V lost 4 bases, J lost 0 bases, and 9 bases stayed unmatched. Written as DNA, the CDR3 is TGTGCCAGCAGCTCCATGGGACAGCGAGTCTCTGGAAACACCATATATTTT. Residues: CASSSMGQRVSGNTIYF.

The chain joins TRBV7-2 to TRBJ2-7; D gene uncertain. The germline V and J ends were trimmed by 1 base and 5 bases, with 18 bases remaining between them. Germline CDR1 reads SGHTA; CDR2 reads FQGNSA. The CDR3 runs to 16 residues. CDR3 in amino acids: CASSLEHFQPWDEQYF. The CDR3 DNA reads TGTGCCAGCAGCTTAGAACATTTCCAGCCATGGGACGAGCAGTACTTC.

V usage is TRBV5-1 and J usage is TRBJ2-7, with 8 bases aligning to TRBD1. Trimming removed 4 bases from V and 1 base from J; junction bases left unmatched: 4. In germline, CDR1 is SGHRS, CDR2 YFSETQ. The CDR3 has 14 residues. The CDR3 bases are TGCGCCAGCAGCCGGACAGGGACGTCCTACGAGCAGTACTTC. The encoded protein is CASSRTGTSYEQYF.

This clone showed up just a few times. CDR3 loop: CASSLGLAEYNEQFF. The CDR3 DNA sequence: TGCGCCAGCAGCCTTGGACTAGCGGAGTACAATGAGCAGTTCTTC. The chain recombines TRBV4-3 with TRBJ2-1; 10 bases are a match to TRBD2. With 4 bases clipped from V and 4 bases from J, the junction kept 4 bases outside the gene matches. Germline-derived CDR1 and CDR2 are LGHNA and YSLEER. The CDR3 loop spans 15 amino acids.

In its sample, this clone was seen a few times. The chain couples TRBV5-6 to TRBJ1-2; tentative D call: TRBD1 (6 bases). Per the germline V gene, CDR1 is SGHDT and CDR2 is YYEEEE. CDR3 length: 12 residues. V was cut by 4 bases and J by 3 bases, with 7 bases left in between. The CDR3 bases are TGTGCCAGCAGCCCAGGGGACTATGGCTACACCTTC. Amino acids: CASSPGDYGYTF.

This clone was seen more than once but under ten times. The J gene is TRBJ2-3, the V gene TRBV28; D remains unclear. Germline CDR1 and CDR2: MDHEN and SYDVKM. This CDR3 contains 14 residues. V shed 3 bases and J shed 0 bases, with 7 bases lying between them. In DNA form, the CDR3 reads TGTGCCAGCAGTTTCGACTCAAGCACAGATACGCAGTATTTT. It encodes CASSFDSSTDTQYF.